This T cell receptor beta chain originates from a study of early T cells in non-severe SARS-CoV-2 infection. Study-level information: The input, bulk RNA from unsorted whole blood, was sequenced, and chains were unpaired. Study-wide results and caveats: VDJdb matching, biased toward anti-spike CD8 responses, missed private and CD4 specificities.

Individual cDNA molecules were tagged with unique molecular identifiers. TCRdb processed the 5' RACE reads anew with MiXCR; each CDR3 protein has one entry. The table records 30,000 or so distinct CDR3 sequences, roughly 3.9% of them present only once. Germline lookup yields CDR1 SGHTA and CDR2 FQGNSA. Trimming stripped 5 bases from V and 4 bases from J, with 11 bases between. The CDR3 is made up of 13 amino acids. This clonotype was counted between two and nine times. Its antigen is currently unknown. The rearrangement links TRBV7-2 to TRBJ2-5; tentative D call: TRBD2 (6 bases). The receptor was isolated from an adult who was a healthcare worker with PCR-confirmed SARS-CoV-2 infection or an uninfected control (not recorded which). The source material was whole blood. The CDR3, as DNA: TGTGCCAGCAGCCGGGGGACCGTAGAGACCCAGTACTTC. Translated: CASSRGTVETQYF.